A single sample is the source of the 18 T cell receptor beta chains below, sequenced in a study of PD-1 blockade in classical Hodgkin lymphoma. Time point noted: cycle 4 day 1 (C4D1), after less than 7 weeks of nivolumab. Exposure to brentuximab vedotin varied, and each patient had relapsed following autologous stem cell transplantation. Produced via immunoSEQ multiplex PCR; TCRdb's table is partial and in-frame only. The table lists tens of thousands of clones, about 90% of them singletons. The sample here was peripheral blood mononuclear cells (PBMCs), taken before the fourth cycle of nivolumab. The receptors come from a human donor with classical Hodgkin lymphoma.

The chain carries TRBV13 and TRBJ2-2; TRBD1 aligns across 7 bases. This CDR3 comprises 15 residues. The V gene's germline CDR1 is PRHDT and CDR2 FYEKMQ (reference sequence). With V trimmed by 5 bases and J by 0 bases, 3 bases remained unmatched. The CDR3 sequence: CASSPDRTNTGELFF. The CDR3 nucleotides are TGTGCCAGCAGCCCGGACAGGACGAACACCGGGGAGCTGTTTTTT.

The rearrangement joins TRBV11-2 to TRBJ2-3; 13 bases match TRBD2. The CDR3 sequence is 16 residues long. Germline assignment: CDR1 SGHAT and CDR2 FQNNGV. The J segment lost 2 bases and the V segment lost 6 bases, leaving 5 bases of the junction unmatched. The DNA for the CDR3 is TGTGCCAGCAGTTGGACTAGCGGGAGACTCACAGATACGCAGTATTTT. Translated: CASSWTSGRLTDTQYF.

This chain joins TRBV30 and TRBJ1-3, with a weak D call TRBD1 (6 bases). With 5 bases removed from V and 4 bases from J, the gap between germline ends came to 15 bases. From germline, CDR1 is GTSNPN and CDR2 SVGIG (reference sequence). CDR3 size: 14 residues. CDR3 DNA sequence: TGTGCCTGGTCTACAGGGAGGCTCGGAAACACCATATATTTT. Its protein is CAWSTGRLGNTIYF.

The chain links TRBV6-1 to TRBJ2-5, with 14 bases aligning to TRBD2. This CDR3 has 18 amino acids. The germline gives CDR1 MNHNS, CDR2 SASEGT. J was trimmed by 0 bases and V by 4 bases; bases with no gene match: 7. The CDR3 region has the DNA TGTGCCAGCAGTGGGACTAGCGGGAGGAGGCCCCACCAAGAGACCCAGTACTTC. Residues: CASSGTSGRRPHQETQYF.

V gene TRBV7-9 combines with J gene TRBJ1-1; 12 nucleotides agree with TRBD1. Losses at the gene ends were 3 bases for V and 0 bases for J; bases not matched to a gene: 5. The CDR3 is 17 amino acids. Germline CDR1 and CDR2: SEHNR and FQNEAQ (reference sequence). The DNA for the CDR3 is TGTGCCAGCAGCTTCCCGGGACAGGGGGCTTTGAACACTGAAGCTTTCTTT. The encoded protein is CASSFPGQGALNTEAFF. The full variable domain, its missing parts supplied by reference TRBV7-9 and TRBJ1-1, is DTGVSQNPRHKITKRGQNVTFRCDPISEHNRLYWYRQTLGQGPEFLTYFQNEAQLEKSRLLSDRFSAERPKGSFSTLEIQRTEQGDSAMYLCASSFPGQGALNTEAFFGQGTRLTVV.

V and J are TRBV7-3 and TRBJ2-2; the D gene could be TRBD1 or TRBD2 (5 bases each). Germline V lookup: CDR1 SGHTA, CDR2 FQGTGA. There are 14 residues in the CDR3. The V end lost 5 bases, the J end lost 6 bases, and 13 bases lay between the germline ends. CDR3 nucleotides: TGTGCCAGCAGCCCAAAATCGGGGCCCGGGGAGCTGTTTTTT. Protein sequence: CASSPKSGPGELFF.

In its sample, this clone was seen once. The chain is built from TRBV9 and TRBJ2-3; weak D call: TRBD2 (6 bases). The CDR3 sequence is 16 residues long. V was trimmed by 0 bases and J by 2 bases, leaving 13 bases between them. CDR1 and CDR2 (germline): SGDLS, YYNGEE. Here the CDR3 reads CASSVEIADPTDTQYF. The CDR3 region has the DNA TGTGCCAGCAGCGTAGAGATAGCGGACCCCACAGATACGCAGTATTTT.

This clone was detected once. The rearrangement links TRBV6-5 to TRBJ1-1; no firm D call. V lost 4 bases to trimming and J lost 9 bases, with 21 bases between them. The germline V gene encodes CDR1 MNHEY and CDR2 SVGAGI. This CDR3 region has 15 residues. CDR3 sequence: CASSLNGRTEHKAFF. CDR3 coding DNA: TGTGCCAGCAGTTTAAACGGGAGAACCGAACACAAAGCTTTCTTT.

By sample share, this clone is large (0.1 to 1%). DNA for the CDR3: TGTGCCATCAGCCCCTCGTCAGGAGCAGGCTACGAGCAGTACTTC. It yields the protein CAISPSSGAGYEQYF. V is TRBV10-3 and J is TRBJ2-7; D is ambiguous. Germline CDR1 and CDR2: ENHRY and SYGVKD. This CDR3 has 15 amino acids. V dropped 6 bases and J dropped 3 bases, with 18 bases sitting between them.

The chain uses TRBV2 and TRBJ1-1; D is perhaps TRBD1 (6 bases). The length of the CDR3 is 14 residues. The germline V gene encodes CDR1 SNHLY and CDR2 FYNNEI. The V end lost 6 bases, the J end lost 1 base, and 12 bases lay between the germline ends. CDR3 amino acids: CASSQDRQNTEAFF. DNA for the CDR3: TGTGCCAGCAGCCAGGACAGACAGAACACTGAAGCTTTCTTT.

This chain links TRBV5-4 with TRBJ2-3, with 13 bases matching TRBD2. With V trimmed by 3 bases and J by 0 bases, 1 base remained unmatched. This CDR3 spans 16 amino acids. Germline V gene data show CDR1 as SGHNT and CDR2 as YYREEE (reference sequence). In nucleotides, the CDR3 is TGTGCCAGCAGCTGGGGACTAGCGGGGAGCACAGATACGCAGTATTTT. Its translation is CASSWGLAGSTDTQYF. The entire variable domain, with the rest obtained from reference TRBV5-4 and TRBJ2-3, is as follows: ETGVTQSPTHLIKTRGQQVTLRCSSQSGHNTVSWYQQALGQGPQFIFQYYREEENGRGNFPPRFSGLQFPNYSSELNVNALELDDSALYLCASSWGLAGSTDTQYFGPGTRLTVL.

This chain links TRBV28 with TRBJ2-6; D not resolved. Germline CDR1 and CDR2: MDHEN and SYDVKM. The V gene lost 7 bases and the J gene lost 2 bases, with 12 bases spanning the gap. This CDR3 spans 15 amino acids. CDR3 sequence (DNA): TGTGCCAGCATTGCAAACTTCCCTGGGGCCAACGTCCTGACTTTC. Amino acid sequence: CASIANFPGANVLTF.

The chain couples TRBV5-1 to TRBJ2-3; D possibly corresponds to TRBD2 (7 bases). V lost 0 bases and J 0 bases, leaving 17 bases between the germline ends. Germline loops: CDR1 SGHRS, CDR2 YFSETQ. The CDR3 spans 18 residues. The CDR3 DNA is TGCGCCAGCAGCTTGGCCGCTTGGGCGGGGGCAAGCACAGATACGCAGTATTTT. Its translation is CASSLAAWAGASTDTQYF.

This clone was detected a few times. This chain links TRBV11-1 with TRBJ2-7; no definite D call. The CDR3 covers 12 residues. Trimming left V 2 bases short and J 4 bases short, with 6 bases between. Looked up from germline, CDR1 is SGHAT and CDR2 is FQDESV (reference sequence). DNA of the CDR3: TGTGCCAGCAGCTTATTGGAATACGAGCAGTACTTC. Translation: CASSLLEYEQYF.

The chain links TRBV29-1 to TRBJ2-5, with 8 bases lining up with TRBD1. Losses at the gene ends were 3 bases for V and 5 bases for J; bases not matched to a gene: 8. This CDR3 is 14 amino acids long. The germline gives CDR1 SQVTM, CDR2 ANQGSEA. The CDR3 nucleotides are TGCAGCGTTGATCGGCAGGGGGCGCGGGAGACCCAGTACTTC. Encoded protein: CSVDRQGARETQYF.

This chain joins TRBV30 and TRBJ2-7, with D possibly matching TRBD2 (5 bases). This CDR3 has 13 residues. Trimming left V 3 bases short and J 2 bases short, with 11 bases between. Germline CDR1 is GTSNPN and CDR2 is SVGIG (reference sequence). The CDR3 sequence: CAWSAADTYEQYF. The DNA for the CDR3 is TGTGCCTGGAGCGCAGCGGATACCTACGAGCAGTACTTC.

The chain is built from TRBV19 and TRBJ2-3; D could derive from TRBD1 or TRBD2 (7 bases each). V lost 5 bases, J lost 2 bases, and 20 bases lay in between. Germline V gene sequence: CDR1 LNHDA, CDR2 SQIVND (reference sequence). The CDR3 extends over 17 amino acids. Here the CDR3 reads CASSRHTGEGSTDTQYF. CDR3 bases: TGTGCCAGTAGTCGTCACACAGGGGAGGGATCCACAGATACGCAGTATTTT.

This chain connects TRBV18 to TRBJ1-5; the match to TRBD1 covers 7 bases. Trimming at V came to 4 bases and at J to 5 bases, leaving 2 bases not matched to a gene. Germline CDR1 and CDR2: KGHSH and LQKENI. CDR3 length equals 13 residues. The CDR3, as DNA: TGTGCCAGCTCACGAACAGGGGATCAGCCCCAGCATTTT. The encoded protein is CASSRTGDQPQHF.